The 3 T cell receptor beta chains presented below share a single source sample, sequenced in a study of control samples from healthy donors and cancer patients. The method was immunoSEQ multiplex PCR; TCRdb's version includes in-frame clones alone and lacks a portion of them. Altogether approximately 120,000 clones are present, roughly 86% being singletons, with the ten largest covering about 2.7%. What was sequenced was blood. The receptors come from a man aged 55 to 69 in good health.

This clone was found a few times. The chain joins TRBV3-1 (or the pseudogene TRBV3-2) to TRBJ1-1; the D is unclear. CDR1 LGHDT and CDR2 YNNKEL come from the germline V gene (reference sequence). Trimming took off 4 bases at V and 10 bases at J, with 13 bases between the two ends. This CDR3 comprises 12 residues. The CDR3 spells CASSLYGGGAFF. DNA for the CDR3: TGTGCCAGCAGCCTCTACGGCGGAGGAGCTTTCTTT.

This clone was picked up one time. The genes are TRBV7-9 and TRBJ1-5, with 9 bases that match TRBD1. There are 15 residues in the CDR3. Germline V gene data show CDR1 as SEHNR and CDR2 as FQNEAQ (reference sequence). The J segment lost 7 bases and the V segment lost 1 base, leaving 5 bases of the junction unmatched. CDR3 bases: TGTGCCAGCAGCTTAGGGGGACAGGGAGGACAGCCCCAGCATTTT. Translation: CASSLGGQGGQPQHF.

DNA of the CDR3: TGTGCCAGCAGCCGAGACAGGTCGTCGGAGACCCAGTACTTC. This sequence encodes CASSRDRSSETQYF. V and J are TRBV7-8 and TRBJ2-5; possible D gene TRBD1, 6 bases. This CDR3 region has 14 residues. CDR1 SGHVS and CDR2 FQNEAQ come from the germline V gene. The V gene lost 5 bases and the J gene lost 5 bases, with 15 bases spanning the gap.